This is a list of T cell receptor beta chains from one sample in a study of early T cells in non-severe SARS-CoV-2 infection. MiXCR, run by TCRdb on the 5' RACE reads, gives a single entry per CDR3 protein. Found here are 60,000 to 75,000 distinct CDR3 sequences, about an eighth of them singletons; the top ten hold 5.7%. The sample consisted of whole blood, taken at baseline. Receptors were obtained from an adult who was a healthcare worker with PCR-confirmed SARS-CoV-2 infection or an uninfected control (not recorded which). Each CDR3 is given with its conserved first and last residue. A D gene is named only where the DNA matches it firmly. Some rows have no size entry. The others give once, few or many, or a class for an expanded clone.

TGCGCCAGCAGCCAAGCCCATTTGTTAGGGAGCTCCTACGAGCAGTACTTC	CASSQAHLLGSSYEQYF	-	TRBJ2-7	TRBV4-1	once
TGCAGCGCCGACAGGGGTACCAACTATGGCTACACCTTC	CSADRGTNYGYTF	TRBD1	TRBJ1-2	TRBV29-1	-
TGTGCCAGCAGTGACTCGGAGAACACCGGGGAGCTGTTTTTT	CASSDSENTGELFF	-	TRBJ2-2	TRBV6-4	few
TGCAGTGCTAGAGCCGGGACAGTGTCCCAGTACTTC	CSARAGTVSQYF	TRBD1	TRBJ2-5	TRBV20-1	many
TGTGCCAGCAGCTTAAGTTTCTCAGATACGCAGTATTTT	CASSLSFSDTQYF	-	TRBJ2-3	TRBV7-3	few
TGCAGTCCCAGCGGCTCGCGTATAAACTCCTACAATGAGCAGTTCTTC	CSPSGSRINSYNEQFF	-	TRBJ2-1	TRBV20-1	few
TGCGCCAGCAGCCAAGAAGGATCAGGGGTGACGACACCCCTCCACTTT	CASSQEGSGVTTPLHF	-	TRBJ1-6	TRBV4-1	-
TGTGCCAGCAGCCAACAGGGGGCTCACACTGAAGCTTTCTTT	CASSQQGAHTEAFF	TRBD1	TRBJ1-1	TRBV5-6	few
TGTGCCAGCAGCTTGTCCGATCGGGACAGAAATCTGCGGGAAGCTTTCTTT	CASSLSDRDRNLREAFF	TRBD1	TRBJ1-1	TRBV5-6	many
TGTGCCAGCAGCTCCCCCGCTGGGCGTGACTATGGCTACACCTTC	CASSSPAGRDYGYTF	-	TRBJ1-2	TRBV5-4	-
TGTGAGGGGGGCGGGCTAGCGGAAACAGATACGCAGTATTTT	CEGGGLAETDTQYF	-	TRBJ2-3	TRBV19	few
TGTGCCATCGGAAGGGACGCCTCATCTGGGGCCAACGTCCTGACTTTC	CAIGRDASSGANVLTF	-	TRBJ2-6	TRBV10-3	many
TGTGCCACCAGTGATGCGGGACAGGGATTCGGTGAGCAGTTCTTC	CATSDAGQGFGEQFF	TRBD1	TRBJ2-1	TRBV24-1	-
TGTGCCAGCAGAAGGGGGGCTGCCTATGGCTACACCTTC	CASRRGAAYGYTF	-	TRBJ1-2	TRBV7-9	many
TGTGCCTGGAGTGCCCTAGCGGGCACAGATACGCAGTATTTT	CAWSALAGTDTQYF	TRBD2	TRBJ2-3	TRBV30	many
TGTGCCAGCACCGGCGGGAGGGCTGAGCAGTATTTT	CASTGGRAEQYF	TRBD2	TRBJ2-3	TRBV28	-
TGTGCCAGCAGCCCCCGCGGGGGCGAGCAGTACTTC	CASSPRGGEQYF	TRBD2	TRBJ2-7	TRBV5-5	few
TGTGCCAGCAGCTCCCGTCGGGGTGAAAAACTGTTTTTT	CASSSRRGEKLFF	-	TRBJ1-4	TRBV7-2	few